Shown below are 15 T cell receptor beta chains from a single sample sequenced in a study of cytomegalovirus exposure and HLA in healthy donors. The PCR was carried out with 60 Vbeta primers and 13 Jbeta primers. Data came from immunoSEQ multiplex PCR; TCRdb stores just in-frame clones and leaves some out. The table has over 250,000 clones, approximately 90% seen once. The sequencing sample was made of PBMCs. These receptors originate from a middle-aged man in good health and CMV-seropositive.

This clone was seen a few times. The chain is built from TRBV7-9 and TRBJ1-1; the match to TRBD1 covers 8 bases. The CDR3 is made up of 15 amino acids. With V trimmed by 3 bases and J by 1 base, 4 bases remained unmatched. Germline values: CDR1 SEHNR, CDR2 FQNEAQ (reference sequence). CDR3 sequence (DNA): TGTGCCAGCAGCTTCGGACAGGGCCAGAACACTGAAGCTTTCTTT. This gives the protein CASSFGQGQNTEAFF.

This clone was seen only a few times. The rearrangement uses TRBV18 and TRBJ1-5; unclear D gene. Germline V gene data show CDR1 as KGHSH and CDR2 as LQKENI. Trimming left V 6 bases short and J 0 bases short, with 18 bases between. This CDR3 has 17 residues. CDR3 region: CASSHAGKKNSNQPQHF. The CDR3 DNA follows: TGTGCCAGCTCCCACGCCGGGAAAAAGAATAGCAATCAGCCCCAGCATTTT.

On this clone itself: The junction does not match germline at one end; this may be a read error. The genes are TRBV7-9 and TRBJ2-3, with D perhaps matching TRBD2 (6 bases). The CDR3 consists of 16 residues. Germline V gives CDR1 SEHNR, CDR2 FQNEAQ (reference sequence). CDR3 region: CSSSLRAGLPTDTQYF. The CDR3 bases are TGTTCCAGCAGCTTACGAGCGGGCCTACCCACAGATACGCAGTATTTT.

This clone was seen a single time. This chain links TRBV19 with TRBJ2-5; 13 bases fit TRBD2. Germline lookup yields CDR1 LNHDA and CDR2 SQIVND (reference sequence). V gave up 3 bases and J gave up 2 bases; unmatched junction bases: 3. The CDR3 runs 16 residues. The chain's CDR3 is CASSIGTSGVQETQYF. CDR3 nucleotides: TGTGCCAGTAGTATTGGGACTAGCGGGGTTCAAGAGACCCAGTACTTC. Drawing the rest from reference TRBV19 and TRBJ2-5, the complete variable domain is DGGITQSPKYLFRKEGQNVTLSCEQNLNHDAMYWYRQDPGQGLRLIYYSQIVNDFQKGDIAEGYSVSREKKESFPLTVTSAQKNPTAFYLCASSIGTSGVQETQYFGPGTRLLVL.

The chain has TRBV19 and TRBJ2-2; 8 nucleotides match TRBD1. CDR1 is LNHDA, CDR2 SQIVND, per germline (reference sequence). The trim removed 6 bases at V and 6 bases at J, leaving 9 bases unmatched. CDR3 size: 15 residues. CDR3 amino acids: CASRTQRQGSGELFF. The DNA of the CDR3 is TGTGCCAGTAGGACCCAGAGACAGGGGTCCGGGGAGCTGTTTTTT.

The rearrangement uses TRBV7-6 and TRBJ2-1; 7 bases are shared with TRBD1. In germline, CDR1 is SGHVS, CDR2 FNYEAQ. This CDR3 comprises 12 residues. After removal of 5 bases from V and 9 bases from J, the junction contained 4 bases not matched to a gene. CDR3 DNA sequence: TGTGCCAGCAGCCTGACAGGGAGTGAGCAGTTCTTC. Its translation is CASSLTGSEQFF.

The count of this clone is one. The J gene is TRBJ1-2, the V gene TRBV29-1; 7 bases line up with TRBD1. Germline CDR1 SQVTM, CDR2 ANQGSEA. This CDR3 contains 11 residues. V shed 5 bases, J shed 6 bases, and the junction held 3 bases outside the gene matches. CDR3 residues: CSVRQGDGYTF. In nucleotides, the CDR3 is TGCAGCGTTCGACAGGGTGATGGCTACACCTTC.

This clone has just a few counts. The J gene is TRBJ1-1, the V gene TRBV18; the D gene is possibly TRBD1 (5 bases). Trimming took 6 bases from V and 5 from J, leaving 16 bases between them. CDR1 KGHSH and CDR2 LQKENI come from the germline V gene. This CDR3 region has 14 residues. The CDR3 sequence is CASSWVGGETEAFF. CDR3 in DNA: TGTGCCAGCTCCTGGGTCGGGGGAGAGACTGAAGCTTTCTTT.

CDR3 amino acids: CASSFLGVNNEQFF. The CDR3 region has the DNA TGTGCCAGCAGTTTTCTAGGGGTTAACAATGAGCAGTTCTTC. V and J are TRBV28 and TRBJ2-1; TRBD1 might be the D (5 bases). CDR1 is MDHEN and CDR2 is SYDVKM in the germline V gene. Trimming left V 3 bases short and J 5 bases short, with 11 bases between. The CDR3 is 14 residues long.

This rearrangement joins TRBV2 to TRBJ2-7; D may be TRBD2 (6 bases). The CDR3 runs 15 residues. Deletions cut 1 base from V and 0 bases from J, with 10 bases between. Germline V gene lookup returns CDR1 SNHLY and CDR2 FYNNEI. CDR3 nucleotide sequence: TGTGCCAGCAGTGAAGGACTAGATAGCTCCTACGAGCAGTACTTC. Translating it yields CASSEGLDSSYEQYF.

The J gene is TRBJ1-2, the V gene TRBV4-1; D is perhaps TRBD1 (5 bases). This CDR3 region has 18 residues. V was cut by 0 bases and J by 3 bases, with 20 bases left in between. CDR1 is MGHRA, CDR2 YSYEKL, per germline. As DNA, the CDR3 is TGCGCCAGCAGCCAAGATCTGCGTGGGGCGCGGATGGACTATGGCTACACCTTC. Its protein product is CASSQDLRGARMDYGYTF.

DNA of the CDR3: TGTGCCAGCAGCCCGTCGGGACTCTACAATGAGCAGTTCTTC. Its translation is CASSPSGLYNEQFF. The J gene is TRBJ2-1, the V gene TRBV7-6; tentative D call: TRBD2 (6 bases). V was trimmed by 5 bases and J by 3 bases, leaving 11 bases between them. The CDR3 consists of 14 residues. Per the germline V gene, CDR1 is SGHVS and CDR2 is FNYEAQ. The variable domain in full, with the rest retrieved from reference TRBV7-6 and TRBJ2-1, is GAGVSQSPRYKVTKRGQDVALRCDPISGHVSLYWYRQALGQGPEFLTYFNYEAQQDKSGLPNDRFSAERPEGSISTLTIQRTEQRDSAMYRCASSPSGLYNEQFFGPGTRLTVL.

The gene calls are TRBV4-3 and TRBJ2-3, with D perhaps TRBD1 (6 bases). Germline loops: CDR1 LGHNA, CDR2 YSLEER. There are 16 residues in the CDR3. V shed 5 bases and J shed 0 bases, with 15 bases lying between them. The CDR3 region has the DNA TGCGCCAGCAGCTATTCAGGGACACCTAGCACAGATACGCAGTATTTT. It specifies CASSYSGTPSTDTQYF.

The chain combines TRBV2 with TRBJ2-1; D unclear. Looked up from germline, CDR1 is SNHLY and CDR2 is FYNNEI. This CDR3 comprises 11 residues. V was cut by 3 bases and J by 6 bases, with 3 bases left in between. This chain's CDR3 is CASSESNEQFF. CDR3 bases: TGTGCCAGCAGTGAGAGCAATGAGCAGTTCTTC.

The chain is built from TRBV28 and TRBJ2-7; 7 nucleotides align to TRBD2. Germline V lookup: CDR1 MDHEN, CDR2 SYDVKM. The CDR3 runs 14 residues. After removal of 0 bases from V and 5 bases from J, the junction contained 4 bases not matched to a gene. CDR3 region: CASSLWGGNNEQYF. The CDR3 DNA follows: TGTGCCAGCAGTTTATGGGGAGGGAACAACGAGCAGTACTTC.